The 30 T cell receptor beta chains in this list originate from one sample, sequenced in a study of OX40 agonist ivuxolimab in advanced cancers. Here immunoSEQ multiplex PCR was the method, and the copy in TCRdb shows in-frame clones only, minus some. The sample records approximately 46,000 clones, approximately 80% being singletons. The material sequenced was CD4+ or CD8+ T cells sorted from blood, taken in a trial of the OX40 agonist ivuxolimab. The receptors come from an adult with an advanced solid tumor such as melanoma, head and neck, liver or kidney cancer.

The CDR3 sequence is CASSRPSGGDGEKLFF. CDR3 sequence (DNA): TGCGCCAGCAGCAGGCCCTCGGGGGGCGATGGTGAAAAACTGTTTTTT. The chain is built from TRBV5-1 and TRBJ1-4, with D possibly being TRBD1 (6 bases). Germline values: CDR1 SGHRS, CDR2 YFSETQ. This CDR3 has 16 residues. V was trimmed by 4 bases and J by 7 bases, leaving 20 bases between them.

The V and J genes are TRBV19 and TRBJ2-7; 8 positions agree with TRBD1. Germline trimming cut 5 bases from V and 2 bases from J; bases unmatched to any gene: 5. The CDR3 runs 14 residues. Germline CDR1 reads LNHDA; CDR2 reads SQIVND (reference sequence). CDR3 region: CASSPRTGTYEQYF. In nucleotides, the CDR3 is TGTGCCAGTAGTCCCCGGACAGGGACCTACGAGCAGTACTTC.

This chain uses TRBV14 with TRBJ2-7; 9 bases map to TRBD1. The CDR3 spans 14 residues. Germline CDR1 is SGHDN and CDR2 is FVKESK. Trimming removed 6 bases from V and 2 bases from J; junction bases left unmatched: 5. The CDR3 region is CASRVTGGTYEQYF. As DNA, the CDR3 is TGTGCCAGCAGGGTGACAGGGGGTACCTACGAGCAGTACTTC.

This chain uses TRBV20-1 with TRBJ2-1; D not resolved. Germline V gene lookup returns CDR1 DFQATT and CDR2 SNEGSKA (reference sequence). The CDR3 has 11 residues. The CDR3 DNA sequence: TGCAGCCCGGGCCTTAATAATGAGCAGTTCTTC. It is translated as CSPGLNNEQFF.

In its sample, this clone was seen many times. The J gene is TRBJ2-5, the V gene TRBV29-1; no definite D call. This CDR3 has 10 amino acids. Trimming took off 5 bases at V and 5 bases at J, with 6 bases between the two ends. In germline, CDR1 is SQVTM, CDR2 ANQGSEA. The CDR3 bases are TGCAGCGTTTATAGGGAGACCCAGTACTTC. Protein sequence: CSVYRETQYF.

This chain links TRBV4-2 with TRBJ1-5; D is undetermined. Germline CDR1 and CDR2: LGHNA and YNFKEQ. The V end lost 0 bases, the J end lost 1 base, and 1 base lay between the germline ends. The CDR3 contains 13 residues. The CDR3, as DNA: TGTGCCAGCAGCCAAGACAGCAATCAGCCCCAGCATTTT. Its protein product is CASSQDSNQPQHF.

This chain uses TRBV5-1 with TRBJ1-4, with 8 positions matching TRBD1. Germline assignment: CDR1 SGHRS and CDR2 YFSETQ. This CDR3 is 13 amino acids long. Trimming cost V 0 bases and J 10 bases; bases outside gene matches: 2. Here the CDR3 reads CASSLAGQGKLFF. CDR3 nucleotides: TGCGCCAGCAGCTTGGCCGGACAGGGAAAACTGTTTTTT.

CDR3 coding DNA: TGTGCCAGCAGTATTACAGGGCATGGCTACACCTTC. It translates to CASSITGHGYTF. The chain links TRBV5-5 to TRBJ1-2; D is perhaps TRBD1 (6 bases). The CDR3 runs to 12 residues. CDR1 SGHKS and CDR2 YYEKEE come from the germline V gene (reference sequence). The V and J ends lost 5 bases and 6 bases respectively, with 11 bases between them.

This clone appeared a single time. The CDR3 here is CASSPISGRADTQYF. The DNA of the CDR3 is TGTGCCAGCAGCCCCATTAGCGGGAGGGCAGATACGCAGTATTTT. J is TRBJ2-3 and V is TRBV11-2; 11 positions match TRBD2. V lost 5 bases, J lost 4 bases, and 5 bases stayed unmatched. The length of the CDR3 is 15 residues. Germline CDR1 and CDR2: SGHAT and FQNNGV.

This chain connects TRBV19 to TRBJ2-5; D is possibly TRBD1 (5 bases). The V end was cut by 5 bases, the J end by 1 base, with 8 bases between. Germline V CDR1 and CDR2: LNHDA, SQIVND (reference sequence). The CDR3 contains 13 residues. The DNA for the CDR3 is TGTGCCAGTAGTCGGACAACCCAAGAGACCCAGTACTTC. This sequence encodes CASSRTTQETQYF.

Here the CDR3 DNA reads TGTGCCAGCAGTCACGGGACTTTGAACACTGAAGCTTTCTTT. Encoded protein: CASSHGTLNTEAFF. This chain joins TRBV6-6 and TRBJ1-1, with TRBD1 as a possible D gene (5 bases). The CDR3 sequence is 14 residues long. Germline V gene data show CDR1 as MNHNY and CDR2 as SVGAGI (reference sequence). V was pared by 5 bases and J by 0 bases, with 10 bases between.

This clone showed up just once. J is TRBJ2-3 and V is TRBV7-2; the D gene is possibly TRBD1 (6 bases). Deletions cut 3 bases from V and 10 bases from J, with 17 bases between. Germline values: CDR1 SGHTA, CDR2 FQGNSA. This CDR3 has 14 residues. The CDR3 reads CASSLPRDNAAQYF. The CDR3 coding sequence is TGTGCCAGCAGCTTGCCCCGGGACAACGCTGCGCAGTATTTT. The full variable domain, completed using reference TRBV7-2 and TRBJ2-3, is GAGVSQSPSNKVTEKGKDVELRCDPISGHTALYWYRQSLGQGLEFLIYFQGNSAPDKSGLPSDRFSAERTGGSVSTLTIQRTQQEDSAVYLCASSLPRDNAAQYFGPGTRLTVL.

The chain uses TRBV5-5 and TRBJ1-4, with unresolved D. Germline V lookup: CDR1 SGHKS, CDR2 YYEKEE (reference sequence). Trimming cost V 4 bases and J 7 bases, with 8 bases left between them. This CDR3 has 12 residues. The CDR3 is CASSRDGEKLFF. The CDR3 DNA reads TGTGCCAGCAGCCGCGATGGTGAAAAACTGTTTTTT.

The gene calls are TRBV27 and TRBJ2-7; D gene unclear. Trimming pared 4 bases from V and 3 bases from J, leaving 10 bases between. The germline CDR1 and CDR2 sequences are MNHEY and SMNVEV (reference sequence). The CDR3 sequence is 13 residues long. The CDR3 protein is CASSSHASYEQYF. The CDR3 DNA follows: TGTGCCAGCAGTTCTCACGCCAGCTACGAGCAGTACTTC.

The chain couples TRBV7-2 to TRBJ1-5; a possible D gene is TRBD1 (5 bases). Germline CDR1 SGHTA, CDR2 FQGNSA. This CDR3 region has 16 residues. With 4 bases removed from V and 0 bases from J, the gap between germline ends came to 13 bases. CDR3 residues: CASSWGRANSNQPQHF. Written as DNA, the CDR3 is TGTGCCAGCAGCTGGGGCAGGGCAAATAGCAATCAGCCCCAGCATTTT.

CDR3 nucleotide sequence: TGTGCCAGTACCCCTAAGTGGACAGGGCGGTGGGAGCAGTACTTC. Amino acids: CASTPKWTGRWEQYF. The V call is TRBV19, the J call TRBJ2-5, with 8 bases fitting TRBD1. This CDR3 spans 15 amino acids. With V trimmed by 7 bases and J by 11 bases, 18 bases remained unmatched. Germline V CDR1 and CDR2: LNHDA, SQIVND (reference sequence).

This chain uses TRBV5-1 with TRBJ2-1; D is possibly TRBD1 (6 bases). Germline-derived CDR1 and CDR2 are SGHRS and YFSETQ. The CDR3 has 15 amino acids. V lost 4 bases and J lost 6, with 17 bases in between. The CDR3 here is CASSPEATGINEQFF. The CDR3 DNA reads TGCGCCAGCAGCCCAGAGGCTACAGGGATCAATGAGCAGTTCTTC.

This rearrangement joins TRBV7-2 to TRBJ1-1, with a tentative D call TRBD1 (5 bases). The germline V gene has CDR1 SGHTA and CDR2 FQGNSA. The V end was cut by 5 bases, the J end by 4 bases, with 23 bases between. The CDR3 runs to 17 residues. CDR3 nucleotides: TGTGCCAGCAGCCCCGGACGATCCAGGGTTTTATTCACTGAAGCTTTCTTT. Encoded protein: CASSPGRSRVLFTEAFF.

The rearrangement uses TRBV5-1 and TRBJ2-5; 11 nucleotides agree with TRBD2. After removal of 0 bases from V and 5 bases from J, the junction contained 6 bases not matched to a gene. The CDR3 has 16 amino acids. The germline gives CDR1 SGHRS, CDR2 YFSETQ. This chain's CDR3 is CASSLVSGRAGETQYF. CDR3 sequence (DNA): TGCGCCAGCAGCTTGGTTAGCGGGAGGGCCGGGGAGACCCAGTACTTC.

The rearrangement links TRBV7-6 to TRBJ2-7; D unclear. The CDR3 totals 14 residues. With 1 base removed from V and 6 bases from J, the gap between germline ends came to 13 bases. Per germline, CDR1 SGHVS and CDR2 FNYEAQ. This CDR3 is CASSLVQSSAEQYF. The CDR3 DNA reads as TGTGCCAGCAGCTTAGTCCAGAGTTCGGCCGAGCAGTACTTC.

This clone is labeled as medium-sized. The rearrangement joins TRBV5-1 to TRBJ1-5, with no clear D. CDR3 size: 15 residues. V was trimmed by 1 base and J by 1 base, leaving 9 bases between them. Germline lookup yields CDR1 SGHRS and CDR2 YFSETQ. The CDR3 DNA follows: TGCGCCAGCAGCTTGCTCGGAGAGAGCAATCAGCCCCAGCATTTT. This translates into CASSLLGESNQPQHF.

This clone has only one observation. CDR3 residues: CASSQKTAIRLGDETQYF. The CDR3 bases are TGCGCCAGCAGCCAGAAGACGGCTATTCGGCTAGGGGACGAGACCCAGTACTTC. This chain joins TRBV4-1 and TRBJ2-5; D possibly uses TRBD1 or TRBD2 (5 bases each). Germline values: CDR1 MGHRA, CDR2 YSYEKL. The CDR3 sequence is 18 residues long. Trimming pared 3 bases from V and 5 bases from J, leaving 25 bases between.

This clone was seen a single time. This rearrangement joins TRBV27 to TRBJ2-7, with TRBD1 as a possible D gene (6 bases). The CDR3 contains 16 residues. Looked up from germline, CDR1 is MNHEY and CDR2 is SMNVEV (reference sequence). The germline V and J ends were trimmed by 2 bases and 3 bases, with 17 bases remaining between them. The CDR3 is CASSLRPTGLYYEQYF. The CDR3 DNA is TGTGCCAGCAGTTTACGCCCTACAGGGTTATACTACGAGCAGTACTTC.

The rearrangement links TRBV15 to TRBJ2-5; the D is unclear. The CDR3 extends over 14 amino acids. The germline V gene has CDR1 LNHNV and CDR2 YYDKDF (reference sequence). V shed 0 bases and J shed 6 bases, with 11 bases lying between them. CDR3 residues: CATSRDTASQTQYF. The CDR3 nucleotides are TGTGCCACCAGCAGAGATACAGCGAGTCAGACCCAGTACTTC.

The chain couples TRBV28 to TRBJ2-7, with TRBD2 matching over 11 bases. J gave up 6 bases and V 2 bases, and 6 bases lay outside the gene matches. CDR3 length: 15 residues. CDR1 MDHEN and CDR2 SYDVKM come from the germline V gene. CDR3: CASSLGTSGKREQYF. CDR3 coding DNA: TGTGCCAGCAGTTTAGGGACTAGCGGCAAACGCGAGCAGTACTTC.

The CDR3 DNA sequence: TGTGCCAGCCGCGGGAGGGCCGACGAGCAGTACTTC. Translation gives CASRGRADEQYF. The chain combines TRBV30 with TRBJ2-7; 9 bases are shared with TRBD2. The CDR3 is made up of 12 amino acids. Germline CDR1 GTSNPN, CDR2 SVGIG (reference sequence). J was trimmed by 5 bases and V by 8 bases; bases with no gene match: 7.

The chain has TRBV7-2 and TRBJ2-1; TRBD2 matches at 7 bases. In germline, CDR1 is SGHTA, CDR2 FQGNSA. The CDR3 spans 12 residues. The CDR3 sequence is CSSGGGLNEQFF. CDR3 nucleotide sequence: TGTTCATCCGGCGGGGGTTTAAATGAGCAGTTCTTC.

This clone was counted only a few times. The chain joins TRBV7-8 to TRBJ2-7; TRBD1 matches 9 bases. The CDR3 runs 13 residues. V was clipped by 6 bases and J by 7 bases; unmatched bases: 7. Looked up from germline, CDR1 is SGHVS and CDR2 is FQNEAQ. The CDR3 loop is CASSQGQGSEQYF. The CDR3 DNA sequence: TGTGCCAGCAGTCAAGGACAGGGGAGTGAGCAGTACTTC.

The J gene is TRBJ2-2, the V gene TRBV9; 10 bases fit TRBD2. This CDR3 contains 17 residues. Germline V gene data show CDR1 as SGDLS and CDR2 as YYNGEE. V was clipped by 0 bases and J by 2 bases; unmatched bases: 4. The chain's CDR3 is CASSVERLAGNTGELFF. CDR3 nucleotide sequence: TGTGCCAGCAGCGTAGAGCGACTAGCGGGCAACACCGGGGAGCTGTTTTTT.

The chain combines TRBV27 with TRBJ2-2, with 11 bases identical to TRBD2. Germline lookup yields CDR1 MNHEY and CDR2 SMNVEV (reference sequence). The ends lost 5 bases at V and 6 bases at J; junction bases unmatched: 2. This CDR3 region has 14 residues. The CDR3 here is CASSRSGRAGELFF. The DNA for the CDR3 is TGTGCCAGCAGTCGTAGCGGGAGGGCCGGGGAGCTGTTTTTT.